These 23 T cell receptor beta chains came from one sample sequenced in a study of blood T cell repertoires in COVID-19. Repertoires were generated with immunoSEQ multiplex PCR, while TCRdb's copy carries only in-frame clones and drops some. The data show about 53,000 clones, 87% seen once. Sequencing used peripheral blood. The origin of the receptors is a man in his forties or fifties with acute or convalescent COVID-19.

This chain links TRBV7-8 with TRBJ2-2; D unresolved. This CDR3 contains 15 residues. Per the germline V gene, CDR1 is SGHVS and CDR2 is FQNEAQ. Trimming pared 4 bases from V and 1 base from J, leaving 10 bases between. The CDR3 DNA follows: TGTGCCAGCAGCTCTCAGGCAGGGAACACCGGGGAGCTGTTTTTT. Its translation is CASSSQAGNTGELFF.

The V call is TRBV6-6, the J call TRBJ2-3; TRBD2 might be the D (6 bases). The V gene's germline CDR1 is MNHNY and CDR2 SVGAGI (reference sequence). The CDR3 consists of 15 residues. With 7 bases removed from V and 2 bases from J, the gap between germline ends came to 16 bases. The CDR3: CASTFLGGTTDTQYF. The CDR3 DNA reads TGTGCCAGCACCTTTCTCGGGGGTACCACAGATACGCAGTATTTT.

The chain recombines TRBV5-1 with TRBJ2-7, with 15 bases matching TRBD2. There are 17 residues in the CDR3. Trimming cost V 3 bases and J 0 bases; bases outside gene matches: 4. CDR1 and CDR2 from the germline V gene are SGHRS and YFSETQ. CDR3 bases: TGCGCCAGCAGCTGGACTAGCGGGAGGGCGATCTCCTACGAGCAGTACTTC. This encodes CASSWTSGRAISYEQYF.

V gene TRBV5-1 combines with J gene TRBJ2-5, with D possibly TRBD2 on 7 matching bases. The length of the CDR3 is 16 residues. Germline values: CDR1 SGHRS, CDR2 YFSETQ. Trimming took off 5 bases at V and 2 bases at J, with 19 bases between the two ends. CDR3 protein: CASSSWGGSAQETQYF. The CDR3 DNA reads TGCGCCAGCAGTTCCTGGGGGGGCTCGGCACAAGAGACCCAGTACTTC.

The V gene is TRBV7-9, the J gene TRBJ2-7, with D possibly matching TRBD1 (5 bases). This CDR3 has 16 amino acids. The germline CDR1 and CDR2 sequences are SEHNR and FQNEAQ (reference sequence). V dropped 1 base and J dropped 1 base, with 14 bases sitting between them. CDR3 sequence reads: CASSLGSGQVSYEQYF. CDR3 DNA: TGTGCCAGCAGCTTAGGTTCTGGACAAGTATCCTACGAGCAGTACTTC. Variable domain in full (rest from reference TRBV7-9 and TRBJ2-7): DTGVSQNPRHKITKRGQNVTFRCDPISEHNRLYWYRQTLGQGPEFLTYFQNEAQLEKSRLLSDRFSAERPKGSFSTLEIQRTEQGDSAMYLCASSLGSGQVSYEQYFGPGTRLTVT.

The V and J genes are TRBV5-1 and TRBJ2-1; 10 bases are a match to TRBD2. The CDR3 is 13 residues long. Germline trimming cut 2 bases from V and 16 bases from J; bases unmatched to any gene: 9. Germline V CDR1 and CDR2: SGHRS, YFSETQ. CDR3 sequence: CASSFITGTSVFF. Here the CDR3 DNA reads TGCGCCAGCAGCTTTATAACCGGGACTAGCGTTTTCTTC.

This clone was detected a few times. The chain has TRBV7-3 and TRBJ1-1, with a possible D match to TRBD1 (6 bases). V was pared by 2 bases and J by 8 bases, with 12 bases between. The CDR3 runs to 13 residues. Germline loops: CDR1 SGHTA, CDR2 FQGTGA. The CDR3 spells CASSLGLQGEAFF. CDR3 coding DNA: TGTGCCAGCAGCTTAGGGTTACAGGGCGAAGCTTTCTTT.

By share, this clone counts as large. The chain combines TRBV11-2 with TRBJ2-7, with D possibly being TRBD1 (6 bases). This CDR3 spans 14 amino acids. In germline, CDR1 is SGHAT, CDR2 FQNNGV. Trimming left V 5 bases short and J 2 bases short, with 13 bases between. CDR3 loop: CASSPTTGPYEQYF. DNA for the CDR3: TGTGCCAGCAGCCCTACGACAGGTCCCTACGAGCAGTACTTC.

The chain uses TRBV6-5 and TRBJ1-4; D is ambiguous. Germline CDR1 reads MNHEY; CDR2 reads SVGAGI. This CDR3 is built from 14 residues. V dropped 6 bases and J dropped 3 bases, with 11 bases sitting between them. DNA for the CDR3: TGTGCCAGCAGCGCCCACAGTTCTAATGAAAAACTGTTTTTT. This translates into CASSAHSSNEKLFF.

V is TRBV11-3 and J is TRBJ1-1; D remains unclear. Germline V gene sequence: CDR1 SGHNT, CDR2 YENEEA. This CDR3 has 15 residues. V lost 1 base and J 4 bases, leaving 13 bases between the germline ends. DNA of the CDR3: TGTGCCAGCAGCTTAGGGCGAGGGAGCGGCACTGAAGCTTTCTTT. This sequence encodes CASSLGRGSGTEAFF.

This chain joins TRBV7-9 and TRBJ1-2, with 10 nucleotides matching TRBD1. Germline assignment: CDR1 SEHNR and CDR2 FQNEAQ (reference sequence). The CDR3 covers 18 residues. The V gene end was trimmed by 5 bases and the J gene end by 3 bases; junction bases not matched to a gene: 15. CDR3 bases: TGTGCCAGCAGCCCGCCCAGGGGGACAGGGGACGAACACTATGGCTACACCTTC. It is translated as CASSPPRGTGDEHYGYTF.

This clone was recorded only once. CDR3 amino acids: CASSMLGDGYTF. The CDR3 coding sequence is TGTGCCAGTAGTATGTTAGGAGACGGCTACACCTTC. The chain employs TRBV19 and TRBJ1-2; D call uncertain. The CDR3 contains 12 residues. In germline, CDR1 is LNHDA, CDR2 SQIVND (reference sequence). V was shortened by 3 bases and J by 8 bases, with 10 bases between the two germline ends.

A word on this clone: This sample also contains other DNA sequences that code for the same CDR3. The J gene is TRBJ2-3, the V gene TRBV9; TRBD2 matches 8 bases. The CDR3 spans 15 residues. Trimming cost V 0 bases and J 3 bases; bases outside gene matches: 3. Germline values: CDR1 SGDLS, CDR2 YYNGEE. CDR3 residues: CASSVAGGRTDTQYF. The CDR3 nucleotides are TGTGCCAGCAGCGTAGCGGGGGGGAGGACAGATACGCAGTATTTT. The full variable domain, completed using reference TRBV9 and TRBJ2-3, is DSGVTQTPKHLITATGQRVTLRCSPRSGDLSVYWYQQSLDQGLQFLIQYYNGEERAKGNILERFSAQQFPDLHSELNLSSLELGDSALYFCASSVAGGRTDTQYFGPGTRLTVL.

V is TRBV30 and J is TRBJ2-2; 7 bases agree with TRBD2. Germline V gene data show CDR1 as GTSNPN and CDR2 as SVGIG (reference sequence). The CDR3 loop spans 14 amino acids. The CDR3 region has the DNA TGTGCGCGTCGGGGGGAGAGGAACACCGGGGAGCTGTTTTTT. Protein product: CARRGERNTGELFF.

The chain joins TRBV10-3 to TRBJ2-1; tentatively, D is TRBD2 (5 bases). The CDR3 is 13 residues long. Germline CDR1 ENHRY, CDR2 SYGVKD. V was trimmed by 10 bases and J by 10 bases, leaving 20 bases between them. CDR3 DNA: TGTGCCAATGCAGCGGAATCCCCCAGGGAGCAGTTCTTC. This sequence encodes CANAAESPREQFF.

J is TRBJ2-1 and V is TRBV5-6; the match to TRBD2 covers 16 bases. Germline CDR1 is SGHDT and CDR2 is YYEEEE. The V gene end was trimmed by 4 bases and the J gene end by 7 bases; junction bases not matched to a gene: 5. The CDR3 extends over 16 amino acids. This CDR3 reads CASSDPGLAGGNEQFF. Written as DNA, the CDR3 is TGTGCCAGCAGCGATCCGGGACTAGCGGGGGGGAATGAGCAGTTCTTC.

The table lists this clone with a count of one. CDR3 in DNA: TGTGCCACACGGGGCGGGGGAAAGAATGAGCAGTTCTTC. It specifies CATRGGGKNEQFF. This rearrangement joins TRBV28 to TRBJ2-1; TRBD2 matches 7 bases. V was clipped by 10 bases and J by 7 bases; unmatched bases: 10. CDR1 is MDHEN, CDR2 SYDVKM, per germline. The CDR3 covers 13 residues.

This rearrangement joins TRBV7-3 to TRBJ2-1; D is perhaps TRBD2 (6 bases). CDR1 is SGHTA, CDR2 FQGTGA, per germline. The CDR3 is 12 amino acids. V was clipped by 5 bases and J by 8 bases, with 10 bases between them. The CDR3 is CASSPSGYEQFF. The CDR3 bases are TGTGCCAGCAGCCCGAGCGGGTATGAGCAGTTCTTC. The variable domain in full, completed from reference TRBV7-3 and TRBJ2-1, reads GAGVSQTPSNKVTEKGKYVELRCDPISGHTALYWYRQSLGQGPEFLIYFQGTGAADDSGLPNDRFFAVRPEGSVSTLKIQRTERGDSAVYLCASSPSGYEQFFGPGTRLTVL.

The rearrangement joins TRBV11-2 to TRBJ2-1; possible D gene TRBD1, 6 bases. From germline, CDR1 is SGHAT and CDR2 FQNNGV. The CDR3 covers 17 residues. Between the trimmed V and J ends, which lost 5 bases and 4 bases, there was a span of 21 bases. The CDR3 nucleotides are TGTGCCAGCAGCCTCTTACGGGGCGGCAGGGGTTACAATGAGCAGTTCTTC. Its translation is CASSLLRGGRGYNEQFF.

The CDR3 bases are TGTGCCAGCAGCCAAGCCGGGACAGGGATAGACACAGATACGCAGTATTTT. The encoded protein is CASSQAGTGIDTDTQYF. The chain has TRBV14 and TRBJ2-3; 9 bases align to TRBD1. The V segment lost 1 base and the J segment 2 bases; nucleotides outside the gene matches: 7. The CDR3 length is 17 residues. The germline V gene encodes CDR1 SGHDN and CDR2 FVKESK.

The genes are TRBV10-3 and TRBJ1-4, with D tentatively TRBD1 (6 bases). The CDR3 loop spans 15 amino acids. Deletions cut 3 bases from V and 5 bases from J, with 13 bases between. The V gene's germline CDR1 is ENHRY and CDR2 SYGVKD. This CDR3 is CAISDWGPPNEKLFF. For the CDR3, the DNA is TGTGCCATCAGTGACTGGGGGCCCCCCAATGAAAAACTGTTTTTT.

The rearrangement uses TRBV24-1 and TRBJ2-1, with D maybe TRBD1 (5 bases). With 5 bases removed from V and 9 bases from J, the gap between germline ends came to 13 bases. The CDR3 length is 13 residues. Per germline, CDR1 KGHDR and CDR2 SFDVKD. CDR3 sequence (DNA): TGTGCCACCAGTGCCGTGGGTAGGGGTGAGCAGTTCTTC. This gives the protein CATSAVGRGEQFF.

This chain connects TRBV28 to TRBJ1-1; D uncertain. Germline assignment: CDR1 MDHEN and CDR2 SYDVKM. V was shortened by 4 bases and J by 1 base, with 4 bases between the two germline ends. The CDR3 runs to 12 residues. CDR3: CASSYGNTEAFF. The CDR3 nucleotides read TGTGCCAGCAGTTACGGGAACACTGAAGCTTTCTTT.